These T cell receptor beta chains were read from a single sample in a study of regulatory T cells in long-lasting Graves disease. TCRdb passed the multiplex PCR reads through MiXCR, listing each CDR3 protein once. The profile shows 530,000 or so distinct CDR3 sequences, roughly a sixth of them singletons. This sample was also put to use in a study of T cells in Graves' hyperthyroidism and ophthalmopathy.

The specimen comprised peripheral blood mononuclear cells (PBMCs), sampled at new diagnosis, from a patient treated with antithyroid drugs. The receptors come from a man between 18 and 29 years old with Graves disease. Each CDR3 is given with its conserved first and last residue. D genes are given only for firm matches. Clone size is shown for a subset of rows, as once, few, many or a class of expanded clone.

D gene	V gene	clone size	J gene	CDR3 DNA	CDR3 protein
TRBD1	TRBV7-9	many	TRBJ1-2	TGTGCCAGCAGCGGACAGACAGGGGACTATGGCTACACCTTC	CASSGQTGDYGYTF
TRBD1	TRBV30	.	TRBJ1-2	TGTGCCTGGAGGCCGGGACAGGGGGGGAACTATGGCTACACCTTC	CAWRPGQGGNYGYTF
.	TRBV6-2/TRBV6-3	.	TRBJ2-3	TGTGCCAGCAGTTGGAGCGGGAGCACAGATACGCAGTATTTT	CASSWSGSTDTQYF
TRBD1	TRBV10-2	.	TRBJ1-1	TGCGCCAGCAGCGACGACAGGGTACGGACTGAAGCTTTCTTT	CASSDDRVRTEAFF
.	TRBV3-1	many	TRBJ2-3	TGTGCCAGCAGCCAAGATATCGGGAGACATACGCAGTATTTT	CASSQDIGRHTQYF
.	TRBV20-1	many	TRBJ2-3	TGCAGTGCCCCTTGGATGCGGGAAAGCACAGATACGCAGTATTTT	CSAPWMRESTDTQYF
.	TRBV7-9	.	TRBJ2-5	TGTGCCAGCAGCTCCTCAGGGATGAGGTCAGAGACCCAGTACTTC	CASSSSGMRSETQYF
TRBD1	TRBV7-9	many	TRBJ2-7	TGTGCCAGCAGCTCCCCCGGGACAGGGTTCTACGAGCAGTACTTC	CASSSPGTGFYEQYF
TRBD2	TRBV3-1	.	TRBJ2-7	TGTGCCAGCAGCCCGGACGGGACTAGCGGGGCCTACGAGCAGTACTTC	CASSPDGTSGAYEQYF
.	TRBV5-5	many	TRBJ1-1	TGTGCCAGCAGCTTAGCTGCCACTGAAGCTTTCTTT	CASSLAATEAFF